This passage covers 24 T cell receptor beta chains from one sample sequenced in a study of T cell repertoires in cytomegalovirus infection. TCRdb recomputed calls from the reads with MiXCR, one row per CDR3 protein. The table has hundreds of thousands of distinct CDR3 sequences, 10% to 12% seen once; the top ten hold 10%. The sequencing sample was made of PBMCs. These receptors all stem from a human donor in good health (CMV status not recorded). Some clones in this sample may be carry-over from other donors' samples.

This sequence joins TRBV14 and TRBJ2-5, with TRBD2 identical over 7 bases. J gave up 5 bases and V 3 bases, and 9 bases lay outside the gene matches. Germline lookup yields CDR1 SGHDN and CDR2 FVKESK. The CDR3 length is 15 residues. CDR3 sequence (DNA): TGTGCCAGCAGCCAGCGGGAGCGTTATGTGGAGACCCAGTACTTC. Its translation is CASSQRERYVETQYF.

This clonotype was detected many times. V is TRBV15 and J is TRBJ1-1, with TRBD1 identical over 7 bases. V gave up 0 bases and J gave up 4 bases; unmatched junction bases: 14. The CDR3 has 18 residues. The germline V gene encodes CDR1 LNHNV and CDR2 YYDKDF (reference sequence). The CDR3 nucleotides read TGTGCCACCAGCAGAGATTATCCTACAGGGGCGGGGAGCACTGAAGCTTTCTTT. The encoded protein is CATSRDYPTGAGSTEAFF.

In this sample, this clonotype turned up many times. V and J are TRBV4-1 and TRBJ1-2; 10 bases align to TRBD1. The trim removed 3 bases at V and 3 bases at J, leaving 7 bases unmatched. The length of the CDR3 is 16 residues. The V gene's germline CDR1 is MGHRA and CDR2 YSYEKL. The CDR3 bases are TGCGCCAGCAGCCATCCAGGACAGGGGGACTACTATGGCTACACCTTC. This encodes CASSHPGQGDYYGYTF.

The chain links TRBV4-2 to TRBJ2-5, with TRBD2 as a possible D gene (5 bases). The length of the CDR3 is 14 residues. The germline V gene has CDR1 LGHNA and CDR2 YNFKEQ. Trimming cost V 1 base and J 4 bases, with 10 bases left between them. CDR3 residues: CASSQVGVRETQYF. The CDR3 coding sequence is TGTGCCAGCAGCCAAGTGGGAGTTCGAGAGACCCAGTACTTC.

This clonotype was found a few times. The chain is built from TRBV29-1 and TRBJ2-3; TRBD2 is a possible D gene (5 bases). Germline V gene sequence: CDR1 SQVTM, CDR2 ANQGSEA. CDR3 length: 11 residues. Between the trimmed V and J ends, which lost 4 bases and 5 bases, there was a span of 7 bases. The CDR3 protein is CSVAEGDTQYF. The CDR3 DNA sequence: TGCAGCGTTGCAGAGGGAGATACGCAGTATTTT.

Many counts were recorded for this clonotype. The J gene is TRBJ2-2, the V gene TRBV7-9; D is uncertain. This CDR3 spans 15 amino acids. The ends were cut back, 3 bases at V and 4 bases at J, with 12 bases in the middle. CDR1 and CDR2 (germline): SEHNR, FQNEAQ (reference sequence). CDR3 sequence: CASSLESGSTGELFF. The DNA for the CDR3 is TGTGCCAGCAGCTTGGAGTCGGGTTCCACCGGGGAGCTGTTTTTT. Drawing the rest from reference TRBV7-9 and TRBJ2-2, the complete variable domain is DTGVSQNPRHKITKRGQNVTFRCDPISEHNRLYWYRQTLGQGPEFLTYFQNEAQLEKSRLLSDRFSAERPKGSFSTLEIQRTEQGDSAMYLCASSLESGSTGELFFGEGSRLTVL.

This clonotype showed up many times. The chain couples TRBV28 to TRBJ2-3; maybe TRBD1 (6 bases). Germline lookup yields CDR1 MDHEN and CDR2 SYDVKM. Trimming left V 5 bases short and J 1 base short, with 16 bases between. This CDR3 has 16 amino acids. CDR3: CASSAIQGIGTDTQYF. CDR3 nucleotides: TGTGCCAGCAGTGCGATCCAGGGGATAGGCACAGATACGCAGTATTTT.

This clonotype was observed many times. CDR3 protein: CASSYTSFNEQFF. CDR3 nucleotide sequence: TGTGCCAGCAGTTACACTAGCTTCAATGAGCAGTTCTTC. The chain joins TRBV6-2 or TRBV6-3 to TRBJ2-1; D is perhaps TRBD2 (6 bases). Trimming pared 2 bases from V and 6 bases from J, leaving 8 bases between. The germline gives CDR1 MNHEY, CDR2 SVGEGT. The CDR3 is made up of 13 amino acids.

This clonotype has only a few counts. The chain joins TRBV5-1 to TRBJ2-2; TRBD2 agrees at 8 bases. Germline-derived CDR1 and CDR2 are SGHRS and YFSETQ. V shed 1 base, J shed 0 bases, and the junction held 5 bases outside the gene matches. The CDR3 totals 17 residues. CDR3 bases: TGCGCCAGCAGCTTGAGTACTAGCGGTTCGAACACCGGGGAGCTGTTTTTT. It encodes CASSLSTSGSNTGELFF.

This clonotype was seen many times. This chain uses TRBV9 with TRBJ2-3; tentative D call: TRBD2 (6 bases). Deletions cut 2 bases from V and 5 bases from J, with 9 bases between. Germline lookup yields CDR1 SGDLS and CDR2 YYNGEE. The CDR3 spans 13 residues. In nucleotides, the CDR3 is TGTGCCAGCAGCGTGGGCGGGGTAGATACGCAGTATTTT. Residues: CASSVGGVDTQYF.

This clonotype has just a few counts. This chain joins TRBV11-2 and TRBJ2-1, with 7 bases aligning to TRBD1. The CDR3 loop spans 11 amino acids. Trimming at V came to 5 bases and at J to 9 bases, leaving 1 base not matched to a gene. Germline CDR1 is SGHAT and CDR2 is FQNNGV. CDR3 nucleotides: TGTGCCAGCAGCACAGGGGCTGAGCAGTTCTTC. This encodes CASSTGAEQFF.

This clonotype has at least ten counts. The chain links TRBV6-1 to TRBJ2-2; either TRBD1 or TRBD2 may fit D (5 bases each). CDR3 length: 16 residues. V was shortened by 5 bases and J by 5 bases, with 18 bases between the two germline ends. In germline, CDR1 is MNHNS, CDR2 SASEGT. The CDR3 DNA reads as TGTGCCAGCAGTAATCGAGGAGACAGAGGGACCGGGGAGCTGTTTTTT. This gives the protein CASSNRGDRGTGELFF.

This clonotype showed up many times. J is TRBJ1-4 and V is TRBV4-2, with D hard to call. The CDR3 length is 13 residues. The ends were cut back, 0 bases at V and 12 bases at J, with 11 bases in the middle. Germline V gene data show CDR1 as LGHNA and CDR2 as YNFKEQ. The CDR3 is CASSQDYGFQLFF. The CDR3 DNA reads as TGTGCCAGCAGCCAAGATTACGGGTTCCAACTGTTTTTT.

This clonotype has just a few counts. This chain joins TRBV27 and TRBJ2-1, with 13 bases fitting TRBD2. The CDR3 spans 18 residues. Germline V gene lookup returns CDR1 MNHEY and CDR2 SMNVEV (reference sequence). V dropped 8 bases and J dropped 2; count of bases not matched to a gene: 12. CDR3 in amino acids: CASRVRTSGGQPYNEQFF. The CDR3 nucleotides read TGTGCCAGCCGGGTGAGGACTAGCGGGGGCCAACCCTACAATGAGCAGTTCTTC.

V and J are TRBV3-1 and TRBJ2-7, with a possible D match to TRBD2 (5 bases). Germline V gene lookup returns CDR1 LGHDT and CDR2 YNNKEL (reference sequence). The CDR3 consists of 14 residues. V lost 0 bases to trimming and J lost 2 bases, with 8 bases between them. In nucleotides, the CDR3 is TGTGCCAGCAGCCAAGAGGAGGTCGCCTACGAGCAGTACTTC. Protein sequence: CASSQEEVAYEQYF.

This clonotype was recorded at least ten times. V usage is TRBV6-5 and J usage is TRBJ2-7; 9 bases are shared with TRBD2. CDR3 length equals 15 residues. Trimming cost V 2 bases and J 2 bases; bases outside gene matches: 4. Per germline, CDR1 MNHEY and CDR2 SVGAGI. DNA for the CDR3: TGTGCCAGCAGTTACGTCCTAGCGGGGACCTACGAGCAGTACTTC. Protein: CASSYVLAGTYEQYF.

This clonotype was detected ten times or more. CDR3 in amino acids: CASSQGRRPVTYGYTF. The CDR3, as DNA: TGTGCCAGCAGCCAAGGGAGGCGGCCGGTGACCTATGGCTACACCTTC. The J gene is TRBJ1-2, the V gene TRBV14; D gene ambiguous. V was cut by 1 base and J by 4 bases, with 16 bases left in between. The CDR3 has 16 residues. Germline CDR1 is SGHDN and CDR2 is FVKESK.

The chain has TRBV12-3 or TRBV12-4 and TRBJ1-5; D is unresolved. The CDR3 is made up of 15 amino acids. V lost 5 bases, J lost 5 bases, and 16 bases lay in between. CDR3 coding DNA: TGTGCCAGCAGTCCGGGTCTAAGGGAACATCAGCCCCAGCATTTT. Translating gives CASSPGLREHQPQHF.

V is TRBV27 and J is TRBJ2-1; 10 bases are a match to TRBD2. From germline, CDR1 is MNHEY and CDR2 SMNVEV (reference sequence). The CDR3 is made up of 23 amino acids. V was clipped by 3 bases and J by 5 bases; unmatched bases: 28. CDR3 amino acids: CASSFIGQGRDRSGRAKDNEQFF. CDR3 coding DNA: TGTGCCAGCAGTTTTATTGGACAGGGCCGCGATAGGAGCGGGAGGGCAAAGGACAATGAGCAGTTCTTC.

The table lists this clonotype with many counts. The chain joins TRBV29-1 to TRBJ1-1; D not resolved. From germline, CDR1 is SQVTM and CDR2 ANQGSEA. V shed 0 bases and J shed 1 base, with 6 bases lying between them. The CDR3 runs to 13 residues. In DNA, the CDR3 is TGCAGCGTTGAAGATCCGGAGAACACTGAAGCTTTCTTT. It encodes CSVEDPENTEAFF. Looking up the rest from reference TRBV29-1 and TRBJ1-1 gives the full variable domain: SAVISQKPSRDICQRGTSLTIQCQVDSQVTMMFWYRQQPGQSLTLIATANQGSEATYESGFVIDKFPISRPNLTFSTLTVSNMSPEDSSIYLCSVEDPENTEAFFGQGTRLTVV.

This clonotype has at least ten counts. This chain uses TRBV7-2 with TRBJ1-1; 10 bases are a match to TRBD1. Unmatched junction bases numbered 6, after V lost 5 bases and J lost 6 bases. The CDR3 length is 14 residues. CDR1 SGHTA and CDR2 FQGNSA come from the germline V gene. Here the CDR3 reads CASSPWTGGAEAFF. DNA for the CDR3: TGTGCCAGCAGCCCGTGGACAGGGGGAGCTGAAGCTTTCTTT.

Points on this clonotype: A much more abundant neighbour one base away suggests this may be a read error. The rearrangement uses TRBV4-2 and TRBJ2-7, with D unresolved. The CDR3 has 14 residues. Germline CDR1 reads LGHNA; CDR2 reads YNFKEQ. The CDR3, as DNA: TGTGCCAGCAGCCAAGAGCGACGCATCTACAAGCAGTACTTC. Its translation: CASSQERRIYKQYF.

This clonotype occurred many times. The chain has TRBV7-8 and TRBJ2-7; 8 bases fit TRBD2. Germline CDR1 reads SGHVS; CDR2 reads FQNEAQ. This CDR3 has 11 residues. CDR3: CATGGPYEQYF. CDR3 bases: TGTGCGACGGGAGGGCCCTACGAGCAGTACTTC.

This clonotype was seen at least ten times. The chain uses TRBV19 and TRBJ2-5, with 12 bases that match TRBD2. This CDR3 is built from 17 residues. The trim removed 3 bases at V and 1 base at J, leaving 6 bases unmatched. CDR1 and CDR2 (germline): LNHDA, SQIVND (reference sequence). DNA for the CDR3: TGTGCCAGTAGTATGACTGGACTAGCGGGACTCCAAGAGACCCAGTACTTC. Translated: CASSMTGLAGLQETQYF.